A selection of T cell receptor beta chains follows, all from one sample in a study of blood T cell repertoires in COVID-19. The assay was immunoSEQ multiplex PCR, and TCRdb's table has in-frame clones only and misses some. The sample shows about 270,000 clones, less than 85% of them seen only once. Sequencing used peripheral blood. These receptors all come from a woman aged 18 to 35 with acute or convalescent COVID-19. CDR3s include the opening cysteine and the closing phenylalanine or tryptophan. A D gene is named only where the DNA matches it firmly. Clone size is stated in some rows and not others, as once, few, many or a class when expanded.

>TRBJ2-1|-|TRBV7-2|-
CASSLRGGDEQFF
TGTGCCAGCAGCTTACGGGGCGGGGATGAGCAGTTCTTC
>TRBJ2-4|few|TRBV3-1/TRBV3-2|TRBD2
CASSQVAREGNIQYF
TGTGCCAGCAGCCAAGTAGCGCGGGAGGGGAACATTCAGTACTTC
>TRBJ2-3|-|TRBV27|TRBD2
CASSFRSLPGLASDTQYF
TGTGCCAGCAGTTTCAGGTCGTTGCCGGGACTAGCTTCAGATACGCAGTATTTT
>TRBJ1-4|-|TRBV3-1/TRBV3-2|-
CASSLSLTNEKLFF
TGTGCCAGCAGCCTGTCCCTAACTAATGAAAAACTGTTTTTT
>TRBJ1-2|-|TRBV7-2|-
CASSLGSGLEGYTF
TGTGCCAGCAGCTTAGGTTCAGGGCTTGAGGGCTACACCTTC
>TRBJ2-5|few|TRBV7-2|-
CASSLISRVPQETQYF
TGTGCCAGCAGCTTAATCAGCAGGGTACCCCAAGAGACCCAGTACTTC
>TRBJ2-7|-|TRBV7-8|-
CASSSLRGPSYEQYF
TGTGCCAGCAGCTCCCTCAGGGGTCCCTCCTACGAGCAGTACTTC
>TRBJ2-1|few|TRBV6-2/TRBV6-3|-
CASSYPGRGEQFF
TGTGCCAGCAGTTATCCAGGGAGGGGGGAGCAGTTCTTC
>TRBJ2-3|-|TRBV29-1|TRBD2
CSVDGTSGRITDTQYF
TGCAGCGTCGATGGAACTAGCGGGAGGATCACAGATACGCAGTATTTT
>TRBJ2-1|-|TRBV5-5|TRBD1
CASLSRGQDEQFF
TGTGCCAGCCTTAGCAGGGGGCAGGATGAGCAGTTCTTC
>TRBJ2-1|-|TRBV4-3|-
CASSQEWVEAYSYNEQFF
TGCGCCAGCAGCCAAGAGTGGGTGGAGGCCTACTCCTACAATGAGCAGTTCTTC
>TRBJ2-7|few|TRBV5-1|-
CASSPQGYEQYF
TGCGCCAGCAGCCCACAGGGATACGAGCAGTACTTC
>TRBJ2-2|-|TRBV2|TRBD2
CASSESGLAGGSGELFF
TGTGCCAGCAGTGAATCGGGACTAGCGGGAGGAAGCGGGGAGCTGTTTTTT
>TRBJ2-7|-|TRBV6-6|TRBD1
CASSRDSNAYEQYF
TGTGCCAGCAGTCGGGACAGTAACGCCTACGAGCAGTACTTC
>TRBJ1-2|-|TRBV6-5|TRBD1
CASSSDRANYGYTF
TGTGCCAGCAGTTCGGACAGGGCTAACTATGGCTACACCTTC
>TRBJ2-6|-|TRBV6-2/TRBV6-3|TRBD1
CASSSGTVTSGANVLTF
TGTGCCAGCAGCTCCGGGACAGTGACCTCTGGGGCCAACGTCCTGACTTTC
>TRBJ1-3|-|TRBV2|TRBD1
CASVGTGAGNTIYF
TGTGCCAGCGTTGGAACAGGGGCTGGAAACACCATATATTTT
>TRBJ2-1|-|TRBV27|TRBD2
CASSPLMASGSSYNEQFF
TGTGCCAGCAGTCCCCTTATGGCTAGCGGGAGTTCCTACAATGAGCAGTTCTTC
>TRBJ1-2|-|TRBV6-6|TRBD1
CASSYADREAGYTF
TGTGCCAGCAGTTACGCAGACAGGGAAGCTGGCTACACCTTC
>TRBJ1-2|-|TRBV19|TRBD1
CASRPGTGRNYGYTF
TGTGCCAGTAGACCCGGGACAGGGAGAAACTATGGCTACACCTTC
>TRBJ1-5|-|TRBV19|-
CASKPQGFTNQPQHF
TGTGCCAGTAAGCCGCAGGGATTTACCAATCAGCCCCAGCATTTT
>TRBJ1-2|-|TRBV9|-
CASSVVTDSGFDYGYTF
TGTGCCAGCAGCGTAGTGACCGATTCGGGTTTCGACTATGGCTACACCTTC
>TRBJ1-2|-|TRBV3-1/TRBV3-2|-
CASSLGLSSWGYTF
TGTGCCAGCAGCTTGGGACTGTCGAGTTGGGGCTACACCTTC
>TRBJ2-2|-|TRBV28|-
CASSLLAVGELFF
TGTGCCAGCAGTTTATTAGCTGTCGGGGAGCTGTTTTTT
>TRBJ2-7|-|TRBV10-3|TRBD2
CATHGTSGYYEQYF
TGTGCCACTCACGGGACTAGCGGATACTACGAGCAGTACTTC
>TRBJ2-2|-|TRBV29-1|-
CSAEEPNSGELFF
TGCAGCGCGGAAGAACCCAACTCCGGGGAGCTGTTTTTT
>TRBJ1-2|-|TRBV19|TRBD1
CASSRDREAYGYTF
TGTGCCAGTAGCCGGGACAGGGAGGCCTATGGCTACACCTTC
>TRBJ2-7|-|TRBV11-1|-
CASSFASQAPYEQYF
TGTGCCAGCAGCTTTGCGAGTCAGGCCCCCTACGAGCAGTACTTC
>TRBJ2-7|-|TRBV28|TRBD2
CASRSESSGSLDEQYF
TGTGCCAGCAGATCCGAAAGTAGCGGGAGTCTCGACGAGCAGTACTTC
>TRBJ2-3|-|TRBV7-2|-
CASSLLLDTQYF
TGTGCCAGCAGCCTTCTACTGGATACGCAGTATTTT
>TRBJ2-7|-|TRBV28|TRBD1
CASSPGQGPYEQYF
TGTGCCAGCAGTCCCGGACAGGGACCCTACGAGCAGTACTTC
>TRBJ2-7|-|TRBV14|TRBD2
CASSPIGGRSYEQYF
TGTGCCAGCAGCCCGATCGGGGGGAGGTCCTACGAGCAGTACTTC
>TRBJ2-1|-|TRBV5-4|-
CASSLDSSSYNEQFF
TGTGCCAGCAGCTTGGACAGCTCATCCTACAATGAGCAGTTCTTC